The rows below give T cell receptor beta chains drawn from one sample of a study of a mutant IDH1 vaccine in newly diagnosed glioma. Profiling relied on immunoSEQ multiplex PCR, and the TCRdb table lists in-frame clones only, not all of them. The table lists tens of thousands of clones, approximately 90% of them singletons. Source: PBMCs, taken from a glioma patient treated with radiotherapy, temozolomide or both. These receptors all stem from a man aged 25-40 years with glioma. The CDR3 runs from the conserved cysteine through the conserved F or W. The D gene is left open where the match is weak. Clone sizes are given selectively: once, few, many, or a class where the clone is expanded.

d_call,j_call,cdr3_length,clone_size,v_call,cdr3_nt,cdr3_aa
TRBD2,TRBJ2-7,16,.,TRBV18,TGTGCCAGCTCACCACGGCTAGCGGGAGGTCCCTACGAGCAGTACTTC,CASSPRLAGGPYEQYF
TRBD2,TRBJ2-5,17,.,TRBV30,TGTGCCTGGAGATCGGAGACTAGCGGGAGGTGGCAAGAGACCCAGTACTTC,CAWRSETSGRWQETQYF
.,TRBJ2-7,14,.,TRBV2,TGTGCCAGCAGTGATCGGGCGGACTCCTACGAGCAGTACTTC,CASSDRADSYEQYF
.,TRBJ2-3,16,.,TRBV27,TGTGCCAGCAGTTTATACAGAGGGTTGGGGACAGATACGCAGTATTTT,CASSLYRGLGTDTQYF
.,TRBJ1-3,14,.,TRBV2,TGTGCCAGCAGTGAAGCCGGGACTGGAAACACCATATATTTT,CASSEAGTGNTIYF
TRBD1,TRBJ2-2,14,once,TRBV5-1,TGCGCCAGCCAGGCCAGGGGGCATACCGGGGAGCTGTTTTTT,CASQARGHTGELFF
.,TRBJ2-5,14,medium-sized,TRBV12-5,TGTGCTAGTGGTTTGGGGCCGGCCCCCGGGACCCAGTACTTC,CASGLGPAPGTQYF
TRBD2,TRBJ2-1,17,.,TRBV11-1,TGTGCCAGCAGCTTAGAAGCTAGCGGATACTCCTACAATGAGCAGTTCTTC,CASSLEASGYSYNEQFF
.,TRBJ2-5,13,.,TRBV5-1,TGCGCCAGCAGCACCCACCTCCAAGAGACCCAGTACTTC,CASSTHLQETQYF
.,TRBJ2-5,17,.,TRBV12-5,TGTGCTAGTGGTTTGGTTTGGGGAGTACGGGAACAAGAGACCCAGTACTTC,CASGLVWGVREQETQYF
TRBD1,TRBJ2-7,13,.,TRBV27,TGTGCCAGCAGTTTCGGACAGGCGTACGAGCAGTACTTC,CASSFGQAYEQYF
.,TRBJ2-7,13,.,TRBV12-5,TGTGCTAGTGGTTTGGAAAGCTCCTACGAGCAGTACTTC,CASGLESSYEQYF
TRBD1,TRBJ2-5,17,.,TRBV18,TGTGCCAGCTCACCCACACGTGGGACAGGGGTACAAGAGACCCAGTACTTC,CASSPTRGTGVQETQYF
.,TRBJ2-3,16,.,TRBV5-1,TGCGCCAGTGCGATCGAAGGACCACCTGGCACAGATACGCAGTATTTT,CASAIEGPPGTDTQYF
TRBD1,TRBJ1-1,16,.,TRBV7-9,TGTGCCAGCAGCTCACTGGGACAGTCGCTCAACACTGAAGCTTTCTTT,CASSSLGQSLNTEAFF
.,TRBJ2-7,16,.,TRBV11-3,TGTGCCAGCAGCTTAAGGTGGGGTTGCGTTGGGAGGGAGCAGTACTTC,CASSLRWGCVGREQYF
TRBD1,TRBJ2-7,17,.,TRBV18,TGTGCCAGCTCACCACTGTCCGGACAGGGGGCCTCCTACGAGCAGTACTTC,CASSPLSGQGASYEQYF
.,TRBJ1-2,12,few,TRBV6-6,TGTGCCAGCAGTCCAGGGGTAAACGGCTACACCTTC,CASSPGVNGYTF
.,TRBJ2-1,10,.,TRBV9,TGTGCCAGCGGGAGCGTTGAGCAGTTCTTC,CASGSVEQFF
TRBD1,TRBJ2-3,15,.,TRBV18,TGTGCCAGCTCTCCTACAGGGGGTTCCACAGATACGCAGTATTTT,CASSPTGGSTDTQYF
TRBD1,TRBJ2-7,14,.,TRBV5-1,TGCGCCAGCAGCTTGGACAGGGGGGAATACGAGCAGTACTTC,CASSLDRGEYEQYF
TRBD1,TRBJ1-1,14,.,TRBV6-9,TGTGCCAGCAGTTTACAGGGGTATGGGTCACGAGCTTTCTTT,CASSLQGYGSRAFF
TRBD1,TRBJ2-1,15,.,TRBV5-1,TGCGCCAGCAGCTTAGGGACAGATTTTTACAATGAGCAGTTCTTC,CASSLGTDFYNEQFF
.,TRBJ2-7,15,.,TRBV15,TGTGCCACCAGCAGAGATCCGCGGCCTACCTACGAGCAGTACTTC,CATSRDPRPTYEQYF
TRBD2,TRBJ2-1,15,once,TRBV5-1,TGCGCCAGCAGCGGCGGACTAGCGGGCTACAATGAGCAGTTCTTC,CASSGGLAGYNEQFF
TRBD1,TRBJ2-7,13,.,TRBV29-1,TGCAGCGTTGGAGCAGGGACAGACTACGAGCAGTACTTC,CSVGAGTDYEQYF
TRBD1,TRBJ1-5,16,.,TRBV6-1,TGTGCCAGCAGTGGGGACAGGGTACCAAGCAATCAGCCCCAGCATTTT,CASSGDRVPSNQPQHF
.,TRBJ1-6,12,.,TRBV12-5,TGTGCTAGTGGTTTCCCTGAGGGACCCCTCATTTTT,CASGFPEGPLIF